These 8 T cell receptor beta chains were sequenced from one sample in a study of persistence of HIV-infected CD4 T cells. The immunoSEQ assay was version 4, run in survey mode. Generated by immunoSEQ multiplex PCR, the TCRdb table keeps only in-frame clones and is missing some. The sample includes 18,000 or so clones, 75% to 85% of them seen just once. Cells were stimulated with CMV-infected fibroblast lysates at 10 ug/mL. Responding CD4+ T cells were sorted by upregulation of both CD40 ligand and CD69. These receptors' antigens are unknown. The sample in question was CD4+ T cells sorted from PBMCs after approximately 19-hour stimulation, obtained from a patient who received antiretroviral therapy. Receptors originate from an adult man with HIV who was CMV-seropositive.

The chain combines TRBV18 with TRBJ1-4, with D unclear. This CDR3 is built from 13 residues. Germline CDR1 is KGHSH and CDR2 is LQKENI. The V gene lost 6 bases and the J gene lost 3 bases, with 8 bases spanning the gap. Written as DNA, the CDR3 is TGTGCCAGCTCCCTGGACGCTAATGAAAAACTGTTTTTT. It is translated as CASSLDANEKLFF. Looking up the rest from reference TRBV18 and TRBJ1-4 gives the full variable domain: NAGVMQNPRHLVRRRGQEARLRCSPMKGHSHVYWYRQLPEEGLKFMVYLQKENIIDESGMPKERFSAEFPKEGPSILRIQQVVRGDSAAYFCASSLDANEKLFFGSGTQLSVL.

V and J are TRBV4-1 and TRBJ1-2; the D gene is possibly TRBD1 (6 bases). CDR3 length: 15 residues. V lost 5 bases and J lost 2, with 15 bases in between. Germline V CDR1 and CDR2: MGHRA, YSYEKL. CDR3 in amino acids: CASSFGQYANYGYTF. The CDR3 DNA is TGCGCCAGCAGCTTTGGACAGTACGCGAACTATGGCTACACCTTC.

The chain's CDR3 is CASRGGAYSNQPQHF. CDR3 bases: TGTGCCAGCAGGGGGGGGGCTTATAGCAATCAGCCCCAGCATTTT. The chain links TRBV6-5 to TRBJ1-5; weak D call: TRBD1 (6 bases). V dropped 6 bases and J dropped 0 bases, with 12 bases sitting between them. CDR1 is MNHEY, CDR2 SVGAGI, per germline. This CDR3 is built from 15 residues.

The rearrangement uses TRBV20-1 and TRBJ1-5; D is unclear. Germline V lookup: CDR1 DFQATT, CDR2 SNEGSKA (reference sequence). Trimming removed 4 bases from V and 2 bases from J, with 9 bases in between. This CDR3 has 13 amino acids. CDR3 in amino acids: CSAIDGGNQPQHF. CDR3 DNA sequence: TGCAGTGCTATTGACGGGGGCAATCAGCCCCAGCATTTT.

V usage is TRBV19 and J usage is TRBJ1-4; D is undetermined. The germline V gene has CDR1 LNHDA and CDR2 SQIVND (reference sequence). The CDR3 length is 16 residues. V lost 3 bases and J 0 bases, leaving 11 bases between the germline ends. The CDR3 loop is CASSIKQPPTNEKLFF. The CDR3 DNA sequence: TGTGCCAGTAGTATTAAACAGCCGCCAACTAATGAAAAACTGTTTTTT.

The chain has TRBV28 and TRBJ1-4; a possible D gene is TRBD1 (5 bases). Germline V CDR1 and CDR2: MDHEN, SYDVKM. V was trimmed by 4 bases and J by 2 bases, leaving 11 bases between them. The CDR3 runs to 15 residues. The CDR3 nucleotides are TGTGCCAGCAGTTCCCAGGGATCTACTAATGAAAAACTGTTTTTT. This sequence encodes CASSSQGSTNEKLFF.

The rearrangement joins TRBV5-1 to TRBJ1-2; a possible D gene is TRBD1 (6 bases). Trimming left V 5 bases short and J 1 base short, with 15 bases between. Per the germline V gene, CDR1 is SGHRS and CDR2 is YFSETQ. The CDR3 is 15 amino acids. The DNA of the CDR3 is TGCGCCAGCAGACCAAACAGGGACTTTAACTATGGCTACACCTTC. Its protein product is CASRPNRDFNYGYTF.

This chain links TRBV28 with TRBJ2-1, with 9 bases identical to TRBD2. CDR1 MDHEN and CDR2 SYDVKM come from the germline V gene. Germline trimming cut 7 bases from V and 4 bases from J; bases unmatched to any gene: 8. The CDR3 consists of 15 residues. The CDR3 sequence is CASISSGGRYNEQFF. The CDR3 region has the DNA TGTGCCAGCATTAGTAGCGGGGGACGATACAATGAGCAGTTCTTC.